These 15 T cell receptor beta chains were sequenced from one sample in a study of CD8 T cells in ankylosing spondylitis. A single record per CDR3 protein comes from TCRdb applying MiXCR to the 5' RACE reads. The sample consists of about 300,000 distinct CDR3 sequences, about 9.9% of them appearing once. The sequenced sample consisted of blood, either unsorted or a sorted T cell fraction (not recorded which). These receptors were taken from a female donor with ankylosing spondylitis or in good health (not recorded which).

At least ten counts were recorded for this clonotype. The gene calls are TRBV5-1 and TRBJ2-1; D is undetermined. CDR3 size: 14 residues. The germline V and J ends were trimmed by 4 bases and 6 bases, with 14 bases remaining between them. CDR1 is SGHRS, CDR2 YFSETQ, per germline. CDR3 sequence: CASSISRSGNEQFF. The CDR3 nucleotides are TGCGCCAGCAGCATCTCTAGATCGGGCAATGAGCAGTTCTTC.

There are many counts of this clonotype. The chain couples TRBV5-1 to TRBJ1-1; D unresolved. Looked up from germline, CDR1 is SGHRS and CDR2 is YFSETQ. With 4 bases removed from V and 3 bases from J, the gap between germline ends came to 13 bases. The CDR3 runs 14 residues. CDR3 loop: CASSPSSWDTEAFF. The CDR3 DNA reads TGCGCCAGCAGCCCTTCTTCATGGGACACTGAAGCTTTCTTT. Supplemented by reference TRBV5-1 and TRBJ1-1, the full variable domain reads KAGVTQTPRYLIKTRGQQVTLSCSPISGHRSVSWYQQTPGQGLQFLFEYFSETQRNKGNFPGRFSGRQFSNSRSEMNVSTLELGDSALYLCASSPSSWDTEAFFGQGTRLTVV.

This clonotype was counted ten times or more. V gene TRBV5-1 combines with J gene TRBJ2-3; 9 nucleotides agree with TRBD2. Germline V gives CDR1 SGHRS, CDR2 YFSETQ. Losses at the gene ends were 2 bases for V and 4 bases for J; bases not matched to a gene: 5. The CDR3 consists of 15 residues. This CDR3 reads CASSLPSGAADTQYF. The CDR3, as DNA: TGCGCCAGCAGCTTACCTAGCGGGGCGGCAGATACGCAGTATTTT.

The chain has TRBV20-1 and TRBJ2-1, with D unresolved. Germline V gene sequence: CDR1 DFQATT, CDR2 SNEGSKA (reference sequence). Between the trimmed V and J ends, which lost 0 bases and 5 bases, there was a span of 17 bases. CDR3 size: 16 residues. The DNA for the CDR3 is TGCAGTGCTAGAGAACGTGGGCGTTTCCTAAACAATGAGCAGTTCTTC. Its protein product is CSARERGRFLNNEQFF.

This clonotype has more than one count but fewer than ten. The genes are TRBV18 and TRBJ1-1; D is ambiguous. The CDR3 runs 15 residues. V lost 8 bases, J lost 2 bases, and 18 bases lay in between. The V gene's germline CDR1 is KGHSH and CDR2 LQKENI. The DNA for the CDR3 is TGTGCCAGCACCCGAGTGGCAGGAGTAAACACTGAAGCTTTCTTT. Protein: CASTRVAGVNTEAFF.

At least ten counts were recorded for this clonotype. The chain recombines TRBV5-1 with TRBJ2-5; weak D call: TRBD1 (6 bases). This CDR3 has 13 amino acids. Germline V gene lookup returns CDR1 SGHRS and CDR2 YFSETQ. V lost 3 bases to trimming and J lost 5 bases, with 11 bases between them. CDR3 coding DNA: TGCGCCAGCAGCTCCCGGACAGTTGAGACCCAGTACTTC. Its translation: CASSSRTVETQYF.

This clonotype showed up many times. V and J are TRBV2 and TRBJ2-3; D is tentatively TRBD1 or TRBD2 (5 bases each). Germline CDR1 SNHLY, CDR2 FYNNEI. The ends were cut back, 4 bases at V and 2 bases at J, with 10 bases in the middle. The CDR3 runs to 14 residues. The CDR3 region is CASSVGTFTDTQYF. The CDR3 bases are TGTGCCAGCAGTGTTGGGACCTTCACAGATACGCAGTATTTT.

V is TRBV9 and J is TRBJ2-6; D possibly matches TRBD1 or TRBD2 (5 bases each). The CDR3 contains 17 residues. Trimming stripped 4 bases from V and 2 bases from J, with 16 bases between. Germline loops: CDR1 SGDLS, CDR2 YYNGEE. CDR3 residues: CASSTRDGQAGANVLTF. The DNA for the CDR3 is TGTGCCAGCAGCACCAGGGACGGTCAAGCTGGGGCCAACGTCCTGACTTTC. The complete variable domain, with remaining parts taken from reference TRBV9 and TRBJ2-6, reads DSGVTQTPKHLITATGQRVTLRCSPRSGDLSVYWYQQSLDQGLQFLIQYYNGEERAKGNILERFSAQQFPDLHSELNLSSLELGDSALYFCASSTRDGQAGANVLTFGAGSRLTVL.

This chain uses TRBV5-4 with TRBJ2-1, with 8 positions matching TRBD2. This CDR3 has 15 residues. With 2 bases clipped from V and 6 bases from J, the junction kept 7 bases outside the gene matches. Germline values: CDR1 SGHNT, CDR2 YYREEE (reference sequence). The CDR3 bases are TGTGCCAGCAGCTTAGAACTAGCGGATACCAATGAGCAGTTCTTC. Protein product: CASSLELADTNEQFF.

This clonotype has at least ten counts. V is TRBV20-1 and J is TRBJ2-1, with TRBD2 as a possible D gene (6 bases). Germline V lookup: CDR1 DFQATT, CDR2 SNEGSKA (reference sequence). V was trimmed by 4 bases and J by 2 bases, leaving 12 bases between them. The CDR3 spans 14 residues. The CDR3 bases are TGCAGTGCTAAAGGACTACTTACCTACAATGAGCAGTTCTTC. Translating gives CSAKGLLTYNEQFF.

This clonotype was found many times. In DNA form, the CDR3 reads TGCAGTGCTAGAGATCGGGTTGAGGGCGGGGAGCTGTTTTTT. It translates to CSARDRVEGGELFF. The rearrangement uses TRBV20-1 and TRBJ2-2, with D perhaps TRBD2 (5 bases). Germline values: CDR1 DFQATT, CDR2 SNEGSKA (reference sequence). The V and J ends lost 0 bases and 7 bases respectively, with 12 bases between them. The CDR3 consists of 14 residues.

This clonotype was seen only a few times. The chain joins TRBV7-2 to TRBJ2-5; D perhaps matches TRBD2 (6 bases). Germline values: CDR1 SGHTA, CDR2 FQGNSA. There are 14 residues in the CDR3. The V end lost 5 bases, the J end lost 8 bases, and 18 bases lay between the germline ends. In DNA form, the CDR3 reads TGTGCCAGCAGCCCACCCGGGACTTTGGTCACCCAGTACTTC. This codes for CASSPPGTLVTQYF.

This clonotype turned up a few times. V gene TRBV5-1 combines with J gene TRBJ1-6; 8 nucleotides line up with TRBD1. Germline lookup yields CDR1 SGHRS and CDR2 YFSETQ. The CDR3 loop spans 17 amino acids. V lost 3 bases to trimming and J lost 0 bases; unmatched junction nucleotides: 5. CDR3 residues: CASSWGTGYSYNSPLHF. The CDR3 nucleotides read TGCGCCAGCAGCTGGGGGACAGGCTACTCCTATAATTCACCCCTCCACTTT.

This clonotype was seen at least ten times. This chain connects TRBV28 to TRBJ2-3, with TRBD2 matching 9 bases. The germline V gene encodes CDR1 MDHEN and CDR2 SYDVKM. V lost 4 bases to trimming and J lost 4 bases; unmatched junction nucleotides: 15. This CDR3 has 18 amino acids. This chain's CDR3 is CASSSGAFGGGAADTQYF. In DNA, the CDR3 is TGTGCCAGCAGTTCGGGAGCCTTTGGCGGGGGGGCGGCAGATACGCAGTATTTT. The full variable domain, with the rest looked up from reference TRBV28 and TRBJ2-3, is DVKVTQSSRYLVKRTGEKVFLECVQDMDHENMFWYRQDPGLGLRLIYFSYDVKMKEKGDIPEGYSVSREKKERFSLILESASTNQTSMYLCASSSGAFGGGAADTQYFGPGTRLTVL.

This clonotype occurred many times. The chain joins TRBV5-8 to TRBJ2-7; perhaps TRBD2 as D (6 bases). Trimming left V 7 bases short and J 3 bases short, with 11 bases between. The CDR3 consists of 12 residues. The germline CDR1 and CDR2 sequences are SGHTS and YDEGEE. The CDR3 DNA sequence: TGTGCCAGCCAAAGGAGGGACTACGAGCAGTACTTC. Its protein is CASQRRDYEQYF.